The present entry profiles one T cell receptor beta chain with its context. The record originates from a study of control samples from healthy donors and cancer patients. Assay used: immunoSEQ multiplex PCR; TCRdb lists only in-frame clones, some missing. There are around 130,000 clones in the sample; approximately 90% occur only once, and roughly 8.7% lies in the top ten. The V end lost 2 bases, the J end lost 6 bases, and 9 bases lay between the germline ends. The CDR3 is 13 amino acids. Germline values: CDR1 SGHRS, CDR2 YFSETQ. This sequence originates from a man younger than 30 in good health. The chain uses TRBV5-1 and TRBJ2-1, with D uncertain. Sequenced: blood. The CDR3 loop reads CASSFGSFNEQFF. For the CDR3, the DNA is TGCGCCAGCAGCTTCGGTTCATTCAATGAGCAGTTCTTC.